This TCR beta chain was recovered during a study of untreated major depressive disorder. This clone was picked up one time. The antigen is unknown. Study results and caveats: TRBV05-01 (Vbeta 5.1) usage was higher in CD4+ T cells of depressed patients than controls.

Sequencing was performed with immunoSEQ multiplex PCR; in TCRdb, only in-frame clones are kept and a portion is missing. The repertoire has 25,000 to 30,000 clones, 90% to 95% of them found once; the top ten carry roughly 0.72%. The germline CDR1 and CDR2 sequences are PRHDT and FYEKMQ (reference sequence). V shed 5 bases, J shed 0 bases, and the junction held 6 bases outside the gene matches. There are 16 residues in the CDR3. The sample consisted of CD4+ T cells from PBMCs. The V call is TRBV13, the J call TRBJ2-1, with TRBD2 matching over 8 bases. The TCR was taken from a woman aged 25 to 39 with major depressive disorder. CDR3 DNA sequence: TGTGCCAGCAGCCTTCTGAGCGGGAGCTCCTACAATGAGCAGTTCTTC. It codes for CASSLLSGSSYNEQFF.